Below, 22 T cell receptor beta chains from the same sample are listed, as sequenced in a study of T cells in Graves' hyperthyroidism and ophthalmopathy. The investigators amplified TCR beta CDR3 regions from RNA transcripts. TCR CDR3 underwent first-round RT-PCR with the HTBI primer set. TCRdb reprocessed the multiplex PCR reads with MiXCR, giving one entry per CDR3 protein. Of roughly 200,000 distinct CDR3 sequences in the sample, 17% were seen once. Sequenced sample: blood. Receptors were obtained from a woman between 45 and 65 years old with Graves' hyperthyroidism.

The rearrangement uses TRBV7-9 and TRBJ2-1; 13 bases are shared with TRBD2. Trimming at V came to 8 bases and at J to 8 bases, leaving 15 bases not matched to a gene. The CDR3 is 17 residues long. CDR1 is SEHNR, CDR2 FQNEAQ, per germline (reference sequence). Here the CDR3 reads CASGPGTSGTTDDEQFF. The CDR3 DNA is TGTGCCAGCGGCCCCGGGACTAGCGGGACGACAGACGATGAGCAGTTCTTC.

Only one count was recorded for this clonotype. A much larger clone lies one base from this, so it may be a read error. The V gene is TRBV12-3 or TRBV12-4, the J gene TRBJ2-1, with 10 bases identical to TRBD2. The CDR3 length is 15 residues. Unmatched junction bases numbered 7, after V lost 6 bases and J lost 5 bases. The CDR3 sequence is CASRPSGRADNEQFF. The CDR3 nucleotides read TGTGCCAGCAGACCAAGCGGGAGGGCCGACAATGAGCAGTTCTTC.

Turning to this clonotype: Germline is not matched at one junction end, which may reflect a read error. V usage is TRBV6-2 or TRBV6-3 and J usage is TRBJ2-2; 7 bases are a match to TRBD2. The CDR3 consists of 15 residues. Germline-derived CDR1 and CDR2 are MNHEY and SVGEGT. The CDR3 region is CASSPGTKGPGELLF. The CDR3 DNA is TGTGCCAGCAGCCCCGGGACTAAGGGGCCCGGGGAGCTGCTTTTT.

In its sample, this clonotype was seen many times. This sequence joins TRBV12-3 or TRBV12-4 and TRBJ2-1, with TRBD2 identical over 13 bases. The CDR3 is made up of 14 amino acids. V gave up 6 bases and J gave up 8 bases; unmatched junction bases: 4. CDR3 region: CASSRTSGSYEQFF. The CDR3 nucleotides are TGTGCCAGCAGCCGGACTAGCGGGAGCTATGAGCAGTTCTTC.

Ten or more counts support this clonotype. V is TRBV2 and J is TRBJ1-1; 9 nucleotides align to TRBD1. CDR1 SNHLY and CDR2 FYNNEI come from the germline V gene. V was pared by 3 bases and J by 8 bases, with 7 bases of the junction left unmatched. The CDR3 is made up of 14 amino acids. The CDR3 DNA follows: TGTGCCAGCAGTGAGTTTAGACAGGGGGGCGAAGCTTTCTTT. Its translation is CASSEFRQGGEAFF.

In this sample, this clonotype turned up many times. CDR3: CASRCTSRGGDNEQFF. In DNA form, the CDR3 reads TGCGCCAGCAGGTGCACTAGCAGGGGGGGAGACAATGAGCAGTTCTTC. This chain joins TRBV10-1 and TRBJ2-1; D might be TRBD1 or TRBD2, each matching 7 bases. With 6 bases removed from V and 5 bases from J, the gap between germline ends came to 20 bases. CDR1 and CDR2 (germline): WNHNN, SYGVQD (reference sequence). The CDR3 sequence is 16 residues long.

This clonotype has more than one count but fewer than ten. The chain is built from TRBV6-2 or TRBV6-3 and TRBJ2-6; a possible D gene is TRBD2 (6 bases). The CDR3 totals 17 residues. Trimming removed 9 bases from V and 1 base from J, with 19 bases in between. CDR1 MNHEY and CDR2 SVGEGT come from the germline V gene. This CDR3 is CASTPIRRASGANVLTF. The CDR3 coding sequence is TGTGCCAGTACACCTATCCGGAGGGCTTCTGGGGCCAACGTCCTGACTTTC.

As to this clonotype: The CDR3 end shows no conserved phenylalanine or tryptophan, and so a read error is likely. The J gene is TRBJ2-1, the V gene TRBV19; no definite D call. This CDR3 has 13 residues. Germline-derived CDR1 and CDR2 are LNHDA and SQIVND (reference sequence). With 9 bases removed from V and 0 bases from J, the gap between germline ends came to 9 bases. This CDR3 reads CASRPPSYNEQFS. CDR3 DNA sequence: TGTGCCAGCCGCCCTCCCTCCTACAATGAGCAGTTCTCC.

Only a few counts were recorded for this clonotype. J is TRBJ1-1 and V is TRBV10-1; tentative D call: TRBD1 (5 bases). Per the germline V gene, CDR1 is WNHNN and CDR2 is SYGVQD (reference sequence). V lost 6 bases, J lost 7 bases, and 15 bases lay in between. This CDR3 is built from 13 residues. The CDR3 loop is CASSVDISGEAFF. The CDR3 bases are TGCGCCAGCAGCGTGGACATAAGCGGTGAAGCTTTCTTT.

This clonotype was counted at least ten times. The V call is TRBV29-1, the J call TRBJ2-5; TRBD2 matches 13 bases. The germline V gene has CDR1 SQVTM and CDR2 ANQGSEA. The CDR3 has 13 amino acids. V was pared by 5 bases and J by 4 bases, with 1 base of the junction left unmatched. The CDR3 reads CSVRLAGGETQYF. In nucleotides, the CDR3 is TGCAGCGTTAGACTAGCGGGGGGAGAGACCCAGTACTTC.

This clonotype has just a few counts. The V call is TRBV20-1, the J call TRBJ2-1; TRBD2 matches 10 bases. Germline V gives CDR1 DFQATT, CDR2 SNEGSKA (reference sequence). CDR3 length: 20 amino acids. V dropped 0 bases and J dropped 1; count of bases not matched to a gene: 15. The CDR3 DNA follows: TGCAGTGCTAGAGATCGGTGGGGGGCTAGCGGGAGTCTTTCCTACAATGAGCAGTTCTTC. It translates to CSARDRWGASGSLSYNEQFF.

The CDR3 region is CSARDLTGGEINQPQHF. In DNA form, the CDR3 reads TGCAGTGCTAGAGACCTGACAGGGGGCGAGATCAATCAGCCCCAGCATTTT. The V gene is TRBV20-1, the J gene TRBJ1-5; 10 positions agree with TRBD1. From germline, CDR1 is DFQATT and CDR2 SNEGSKA (reference sequence). The CDR3 totals 17 residues. The trim removed 0 bases at V and 3 bases at J, leaving 8 bases unmatched.

The table lists this clonotype with a few counts. V gene TRBV3-1 combines with J gene TRBJ1-3; weak D call: TRBD1 (5 bases). The V gene's germline CDR1 is LGHDT and CDR2 YNNKEL (reference sequence). V lost 4 bases and J lost 5, with 18 bases in between. CDR3 length: 16 residues. The CDR3 DNA follows: TGTGCCAGCAGCCCCGGGGGGGGACCGGTTCGAAACACCATATATTTT. This gives the protein CASSPGGGPVRNTIYF.

This clonotype was observed a handful of times. V is TRBV12-3 or TRBV12-4 and J is TRBJ2-2; maybe TRBD2 (6 bases). This CDR3 region has 14 residues. V lost 0 bases, J lost 7 bases, and 9 bases lay in between. The CDR3 reads CASSLAGAGGELFF. The DNA of the CDR3 is TGTGCCAGCAGTTTAGCGGGAGCGGGCGGGGAGCTGTTTTTT.

There are many counts of this clonotype. The rearrangement links TRBV2 to TRBJ1-2; no definite D call. The germline gives CDR1 SNHLY, CDR2 FYNNEI. Trimming left V 4 bases short and J 4 bases short, with 13 bases between. This CDR3 has 14 residues. The CDR3 sequence is CASSVGSDLYGYTF. The CDR3, as DNA: TGTGCCAGCAGTGTAGGTTCAGACCTCTATGGCTACACCTTC.

This clonotype was picked up a small number of times. The V call is TRBV19, the J call TRBJ2-1; 11 positions agree with TRBD2. Germline V gene sequence: CDR1 LNHDA, CDR2 SQIVND (reference sequence). CDR3 size: 15 residues. After removal of 5 bases from V and 10 bases from J, the junction contained 10 bases not matched to a gene. The CDR3 nucleotides are TGTGCCAGTAGTTTGGTAGCGGGAGGGCCGGGGGAGCAGTTCTTC. It yields the protein CASSLVAGGPGEQFF.

This clonotype was counted ten times or more. The junction and the germline gene differ at one end; a read error may be behind it. The rearrangement links TRBV10-2 to TRBJ1-1; possible D gene TRBD1, 5 bases. Per germline, CDR1 WSHSY and CDR2 SAAADI. The CDR3 is 13 amino acids. The DNA for the CDR3 is TGTGCCAGCAGTGCCCAGGGGAACACTGAAGCTTTCTTT. This sequence encodes CASSAQGNTEAFF.

The chain combines TRBV9 with TRBJ2-3; 10 bases align to TRBD2. Germline V CDR1 and CDR2: SGDLS, YYNGEE. The CDR3 extends over 15 amino acids. V shed 2 bases and J 4 bases; nucleotides not matched to a gene: 4. CDR3 nucleotides: TGTGCCAGCAGCGTGGGGACTAGCGTATCAGATACGCAGTATTTT. It is translated as CASSVGTSVSDTQYF.

This clonotype was observed many times. The rearrangement links TRBV28 to TRBJ2-5; D ambiguous. V gave up 6 bases and J gave up 4 bases, with 9 bases separating them. The germline gives CDR1 MDHEN, CDR2 SYDVKM. The CDR3 sequence is 12 residues long. The CDR3 here is CASSQTRETQYF. For the CDR3, the DNA is TGTGCCAGCAGCCAGACCCGAGAGACCCAGTACTTC.

Ten or more counts support this clonotype. The rearrangement links TRBV4-1 to TRBJ1-1, with unresolved D. V dropped 0 bases and J dropped 1 base, with 12 bases sitting between them. The germline V gene encodes CDR1 MGHRA and CDR2 YSYEKL. This CDR3 contains 16 residues. The CDR3 DNA reads as TGCGCCAGCAGCCAAGAATTCAAGGGAAGGAACACTGAAGCTTTCTTT. Protein: CASSQEFKGRNTEAFF.

The table lists this clonotype with many counts. V gene TRBV11-3 combines with J gene TRBJ2-5; D is unclear. The germline V gene has CDR1 SGHNT and CDR2 YENEEA. The CDR3 runs to 15 residues. V was pared by 1 base and J by 3 bases, with 12 bases between. The CDR3 DNA sequence: TGTGCCAGCAGCTTAGGAGGACGGCCGGAAGAGACCCAGTACTTC. Its protein product is CASSLGGRPEETQYF.

At least ten counts were recorded for this clonotype. The chain uses TRBV2 and TRBJ1-2; 7 bases match TRBD1. With V trimmed by 11 bases and J by 8 bases, 17 bases remained unmatched. Germline V gene lookup returns CDR1 SNHLY and CDR2 FYNNEI. The length of the CDR3 is 14 residues. Here the CDR3 reads CAGWTIEQGQGYTF. For the CDR3, the DNA is TGTGCCGGATGGACCATTGAACAGGGGCAAGGCTACACCTTC.